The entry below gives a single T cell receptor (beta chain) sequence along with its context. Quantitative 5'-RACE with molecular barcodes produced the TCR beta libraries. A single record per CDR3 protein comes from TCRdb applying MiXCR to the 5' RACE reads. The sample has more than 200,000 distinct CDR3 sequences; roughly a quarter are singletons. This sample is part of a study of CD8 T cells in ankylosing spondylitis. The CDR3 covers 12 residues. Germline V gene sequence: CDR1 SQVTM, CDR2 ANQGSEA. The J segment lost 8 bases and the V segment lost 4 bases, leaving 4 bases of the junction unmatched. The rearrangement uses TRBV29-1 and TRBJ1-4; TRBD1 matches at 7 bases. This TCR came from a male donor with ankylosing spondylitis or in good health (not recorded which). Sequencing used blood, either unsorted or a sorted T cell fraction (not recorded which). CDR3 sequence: CSVGRQGEKLFF. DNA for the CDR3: TGCAGCGTTGGGCGACAGGGCGAAAAACTGTTTTTT.